Following are 29 T cell receptor beta chains from one sample sequenced in a study of T cells in Graves' hyperthyroidism and ophthalmopathy. Using RNA transcripts as the source, TCR beta CDR3 regions were amplified. With the HTBI primer set, the TCR CDR3 went through a first round of RT-PCR. TCRdb passed the multiplex PCR reads through MiXCR, listing each CDR3 protein once. The sample lists 700,000 to 950,000 distinct CDR3 sequences, 35% occurring once. The sample was blood. These receptors originate from a woman between 40 and 55 years old with Graves' hyperthyroidism.

This clonotype was detected ten times or more. The V and J genes are TRBV7-8 and TRBJ1-2; D uncertain. The ends were cut back, 1 base at V and 3 bases at J, with 9 bases in the middle. The CDR3 contains 14 residues. Germline CDR1 SGHVS, CDR2 FQNEAQ. The CDR3 is CASSLVRGDYGYTF. The CDR3 DNA follows: TGTGCCAGCAGCTTAGTTCGAGGAGACTATGGCTACACCTTC.

A remark on this clonotype: A junction end diverges from the germline sequence, so it may reflect a read error. The chain recombines TRBV5-1 with TRBJ1-5; D gene uncertain. In germline, CDR1 is SGHRS, CDR2 YFSETQ. This CDR3 region has 15 residues. The CDR3 protein is CASSLDLFSNPPQHF. CDR3 bases: TGTGCCAGCAGCTTGGATCTGTTTAGCAATCCGCCCCAGCATTTT.

As for this clonotype: Since a much larger clone is just one base distant, this may be a read error. The chain employs TRBV25-1 and TRBJ2-7; D uncertain. The germline V and J ends were trimmed by 7 bases and 6 bases, with 16 bases remaining between them. The germline gives CDR1 MGHDK, CDR2 SYGVNS. CDR3 length: 13 amino acids. The CDR3 protein is CASNFHRTGEQYF. The DNA of the CDR3 is TGTGCCAGCAACTTCCACCGGACGGGCGAGCAGTACTTC.

The gene calls are TRBV10-3 and TRBJ1-6; no clear D gene. CDR1 and CDR2 (germline): ENHRY, SYGVKD. Trimming left V 5 bases short and J 5 bases short, with 16 bases between. The CDR3 loop spans 16 amino acids. DNA for the CDR3: TGTGCCATCAGTCCCTCCCGGGGATCCAATAATTCACCCCTCCACTTT. The encoded protein is CAISPSRGSNNSPLHF.

As to this clonotype: The CDR3 does not end in the conserved phenylalanine or tryptophan, so this is likely a read error. The chain is built from TRBV6-6 and TRBJ1-1, with 8 bases identical to TRBD1. The CDR3 has 14 amino acids. The V segment lost 2 bases and the J segment 5 bases; nucleotides outside the gene matches: 4. From germline, CDR1 is MNHNY and CDR2 SVGAGI (reference sequence). CDR3 sequence: CASSYGQGWTEAFL. CDR3 DNA sequence: TGTGCCAGCAGTTACGGACAGGGTTGGACTGAAGCTTTCCTT.

This clonotype appeared a few times. The gene calls are TRBV29-1 and TRBJ1-2, with TRBD1 identical over 10 bases. CDR1 SQVTM and CDR2 ANQGSEA come from the germline V gene. This CDR3 contains 14 residues. V gave up 8 bases and J gave up 8 bases; unmatched junction bases: 14. As DNA, the CDR3 is TGCAGCACAGAAACCGGGACAGGGGTGGGCGGCTACACCTTC. It codes for CSTETGTGVGGYTF.

This clonotype came up many times. This sequence joins TRBV29-1 and TRBJ2-7, with TRBD1 as a possible D gene (6 bases). CDR3 length: 13 amino acids. Germline V CDR1 and CDR2: SQVTM, ANQGSEA. V was pared by 4 bases and J by 7 bases, with 17 bases between. This chain's CDR3 is CSVVTDTGREQYF. DNA of the CDR3: TGCAGCGTTGTAACGGATACAGGGCGAGAGCAGTACTTC.

This chain joins TRBV20-1 and TRBJ1-4; 9 bases are shared with TRBD1. The CDR3 extends over 15 amino acids. CDR1 and CDR2 (germline): DFQATT, SNEGSKA (reference sequence). V lost 5 bases and J lost 8; bases outside the gene matches: 12. This CDR3 reads CSAYLPGQGLEKLFF. The CDR3 DNA sequence: TGCAGTGCTTACCTGCCGGGACAGGGATTGGAAAAACTGTTTTTT.

On this clonotype: A junction boundary mismatches the germline segment, possibly from a read error. This chain connects TRBV10-3 to TRBJ2-7; 8 positions match TRBD2. The CDR3 spans 16 residues. Germline V gene lookup returns CDR1 ENHRY and CDR2 SYGVKD. CDR3 sequence reads: CASSYSTGGDFYEQYF. The CDR3 DNA reads TGTGCCAGCAGTTACTCGACGGGGGGGGACTTCTACGAGCAGTACTTC.

The table lists this clonotype with many counts. This chain links TRBV19 with TRBJ1-1, with D hard to call. The CDR3 has 11 residues. Germline assignment: CDR1 LNHDA and CDR2 SQIVND (reference sequence). Trimming removed 6 bases at V and 4 bases at J, with 6 bases between. This CDR3 is CASSWSTEAFF. CDR3 sequence (DNA): TGTGCCAGTAGCTGGAGCACTGAAGCTTTCTTT. Full variable domain (remainder filled in from reference TRBV19 and TRBJ1-1): DGGITQSPKYLFRKEGQNVTLSCEQNLNHDAMYWYRQDPGQGLRLIYYSQIVNDFQKGDIAEGYSVSREKKESFPLTVTSAQKNPTAFYLCASSWSTEAFFGQGTRLTVV.

The CDR3 loop reads CATSDNRVNTEAFF. The CDR3 DNA follows: TGTGCCACCAGTGATAACAGGGTCAACACTGAAGCTTTCTTT. V gene TRBV24-1 combines with J gene TRBJ1-1, with D perhaps TRBD1 (6 bases). The CDR3 is made up of 14 amino acids. The V and J ends lost 3 bases and 2 bases respectively, with 9 bases between them. Germline assignment: CDR1 KGHDR and CDR2 SFDVKD.

About this clonotype itself: At one of its ends the junction is not consistent with the germline gene, which may arise from a read error. DNA for the CDR3: TGTGCCACCAGTGACAGGGCGGTCTATGGCTACACCTTC. Its protein product is CATSDRAVYGYTF. This chain connects TRBV6-6 to TRBJ1-2; 7 bases line up with TRBD1. Germline CDR1 reads MNHNY; CDR2 reads SVGAGI (reference sequence). This CDR3 spans 13 amino acids.

J is TRBJ2-2 and V is TRBV11-2; 12 nucleotides align to TRBD2. J gave up 6 bases and V 4 bases, and 9 bases lay outside the gene matches. Germline V gives CDR1 SGHAT, CDR2 FQNNGV. This CDR3 region has 17 residues. In DNA form, the CDR3 reads TGTGCCAGCAGCTCGCTAACTAGCGGGAGGTTGTCCGGGGAGCTGTTTTTT. Its protein is CASSSLTSGRLSGELFF.

This clonotype was detected many times. The V call is TRBV10-3, the J call TRBJ1-2, with D possibly matching TRBD1 (5 bases). Germline V CDR1 and CDR2: ENHRY, SYGVKD. The CDR3 has 14 amino acids. V was cut by 8 bases and J by 4 bases, with 17 bases left in between. Here the CDR3 reads CAIPGEGQSYGYTF. In DNA form, the CDR3 reads TGTGCCATCCCGGGAGAGGGGCAGAGCTATGGCTACACCTTC.

This rearrangement joins TRBV9 to TRBJ2-6, with TRBD2 as a possible D gene (6 bases). Germline assignment: CDR1 SGDLS and CDR2 YYNGEE. The ends were cut back, 2 bases at V and 10 bases at J, with 16 bases in the middle. The length of the CDR3 is 15 residues. The CDR3 DNA sequence: TGTGCCAGCAGCGTGGAGGGTGGTGGACCAAACGTCCTGACTTTC. Residues: CASSVEGGGPNVLTF.

This chain connects TRBV6-6 to TRBJ1-5; D remains ambiguous. Germline lookup yields CDR1 MNHNY and CDR2 SVGAGI (reference sequence). The CDR3 consists of 16 residues. V lost 5 bases, J lost 3 bases, and 17 bases lay in between. CDR3: CASSPLGDFFNQPQHF. The CDR3 bases are TGTGCCAGCAGTCCCCTAGGAGATTTCTTCAATCAGCCCCAGCATTTT.

V is TRBV24-1 and J is TRBJ2-5; 10 positions agree with TRBD1. This CDR3 has 13 residues. Losses at the gene ends were 7 bases for V and 5 bases for J; bases not matched to a gene: 3. The germline CDR1 and CDR2 sequences are KGHDR and SFDVKD. In DNA form, the CDR3 reads TGTGCCACCAGCGACAGGGGGCGTGAGACCCAGTACTTC. Its protein is CATSDRGRETQYF.

This clonotype was counted only a few times. The rearrangement links TRBV6-5 to TRBJ1-1; no reliable D call. There are 15 residues in the CDR3. Per the germline V gene, CDR1 is MNHEY and CDR2 is SVGAGI. V was pared by 0 bases and J by 5 bases, with 13 bases between. The CDR3 reads CASSYSRQPVTEAFF. The CDR3, as DNA: TGTGCCAGCAGTTACTCGAGGCAGCCTGTTACTGAAGCTTTCTTT.

This clonotype turned up a few times. The CDR3 nucleotides read TGTGCCAGCAGCTTAGAGAGCGGGGCAGTCGGGGAGCTGTTTTTT. Translated: CASSLESGAVGELFF. The V gene is TRBV11-2, the J gene TRBJ2-2; 7 bases map to TRBD2. V was pared by 0 bases and J by 7 bases, with 5 bases of the junction left unmatched. The CDR3 loop spans 15 amino acids. The germline V gene has CDR1 SGHAT and CDR2 FQNNGV.

This clonotype appeared once. V and J are TRBV4-3 and TRBJ1-3; D remains ambiguous. This CDR3 has 15 residues. Germline values: CDR1 LGHNA, CDR2 YSLEER. V was cut by 1 base and J by 3 bases, with 10 bases left in between. CDR3: CASSQVWSHGNTIYF. In DNA form, the CDR3 reads TGCGCCAGCAGCCAAGTTTGGAGTCATGGAAACACCATATATTTT.

The rearrangement joins TRBV25-1 to TRBJ1-5, with TRBD1 matching over 7 bases. The CDR3 is 16 residues long. Looked up from germline, CDR1 is MGHDK and CDR2 is SYGVNS. V trimming: 5 bases; J trimming: 5 bases; junction bases outside the gene matches: 12. In nucleotides, the CDR3 is TGTGCCAGCAGTTCGTCCGACAGGGAATTTCATCAGCCCCAGCATTTT. Amino acid sequence: CASSSSDREFHQPQHF.

As regards this clonotype: A junction boundary mismatches the germline segment, possibly from a read error. The rearrangement joins TRBV25-1 to TRBJ1-2, with D unresolved. Germline V lookup: CDR1 MGHDK, CDR2 SYGVNS. CDR3 length: 13 amino acids. The CDR3 reads CASSYKNNCGYTF. CDR3 in DNA: TGTGCCAGCAGTTACAAAAATAACTGTGGCTACACCTTC.

In this sample, this clonotype turned up a few times. The chain has TRBV12-3 or TRBV12-4 and TRBJ1-5; 7 positions agree with TRBD1. This CDR3 is built from 14 residues. The V segment lost 4 bases and the J segment 8 bases; nucleotides outside the gene matches: 8. The CDR3 bases are TGTGCCAGCAGTTACCGAGGGGGCGAGGAGCCCCAGCATTTT. Protein product: CASSYRGGEEPQHF.

There are a few counts of this clonotype. V and J are TRBV7-2 and TRBJ1-2; a possible D gene is TRBD1 (5 bases). The CDR3 extends over 16 amino acids. The V end lost 1 base, the J end lost 6 bases, and 18 bases lay between the germline ends. Germline V gene sequence: CDR1 SGHTA, CDR2 FQGNSA. CDR3 in amino acids: CASSLVRGLDPHGYTF. The DNA for the CDR3 is TGTGCCAGCAGCTTAGTCCGGGGCCTAGACCCCCATGGCTACACCTTC. Drawing the rest from reference TRBV7-2 and TRBJ1-2, the complete variable domain is GAGVSQSPSNKVTEKGKDVELRCDPISGHTALYWYRQSLGQGLEFLIYFQGNSAPDKSGLPSDRFSAERTGGSVSTLTIQRTQQEDSAVYLCASSLVRGLDPHGYTFGSGTRLTVV.

In its sample, this clonotype was seen many times. This chain uses TRBV29-1 with TRBJ2-5; no firm D call. V was trimmed by 4 bases and J by 4 bases, leaving 7 bases between them. CDR3 length: 11 residues. CDR1 and CDR2 from the germline V gene are SQVTM and ANQGSEA. The CDR3 DNA reads as TGCAGCGTTGTTCCGCGAGAGACCCAGTACTTC. It yields the protein CSVVPRETQYF.

This chain links TRBV27 with TRBJ1-5; D gene ambiguous. V was cut by 6 bases and J by 6 bases, with 15 bases left in between. The CDR3 runs 14 residues. Germline lookup yields CDR1 MNHEY and CDR2 SMNVEV (reference sequence). The CDR3 here is CASSILSSSQPQHF. The CDR3 nucleotides read TGTGCCAGCAGCATTTTAAGTAGCTCTCAGCCCCAGCATTTT.

This clonotype was recorded only once. This chain uses TRBV24-1 with TRBJ2-7; D possibly corresponds to TRBD1 (6 bases). The CDR3 contains 13 residues. V was shortened by 4 bases and J by 5 bases, with 11 bases between the two germline ends. CDR1 KGHDR and CDR2 SFDVKD come from the germline V gene. This CDR3 is CATSETGADEQYF. CDR3 nucleotide sequence: TGTGCCACCAGTGAGACAGGAGCCGACGAGCAGTACTTC.

V usage is TRBV6-1 and J usage is TRBJ1-5; TRBD1 matches at 7 bases. Losses at the gene ends were 4 bases for V and 6 bases for J; bases not matched to a gene: 12. Germline CDR1 MNHNS, CDR2 SASEGT. This CDR3 is 16 amino acids long. Written as DNA, the CDR3 is TGTGCCAGCAGTGGGCAACAGGGGACACGGTCTCAGCCCCAGCATTTT. Amino acid sequence: CASSGQQGTRSQPQHF.

Only one count was recorded for this clonotype. The chain combines TRBV10-3 with TRBJ2-2; possible D gene TRBD2, 5 bases. Germline CDR1 reads ENHRY; CDR2 reads SYGVKD. This CDR3 has 14 residues. The ends were cut back, 2 bases at V and 7 bases at J, with 11 bases in the middle. The CDR3 DNA is TGTGCCATCAGTGAGACCGAGAGGGACGGGGAGCTGTTTTTT. Amino acid sequence: CAISETERDGELFF.